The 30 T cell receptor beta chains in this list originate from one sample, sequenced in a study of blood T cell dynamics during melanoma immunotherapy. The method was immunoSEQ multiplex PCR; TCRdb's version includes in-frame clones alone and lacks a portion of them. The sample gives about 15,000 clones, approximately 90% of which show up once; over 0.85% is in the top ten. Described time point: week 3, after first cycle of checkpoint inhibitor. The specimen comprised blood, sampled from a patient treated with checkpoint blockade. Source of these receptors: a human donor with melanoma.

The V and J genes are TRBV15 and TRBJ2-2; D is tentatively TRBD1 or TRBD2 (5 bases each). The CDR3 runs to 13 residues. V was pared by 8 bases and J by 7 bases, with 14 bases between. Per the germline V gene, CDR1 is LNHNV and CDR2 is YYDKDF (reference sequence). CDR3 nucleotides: TGTGCCACCGGGGACCGCCTGGACGGGGAGCTGTTTTTT. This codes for CATGDRLDGELFF.

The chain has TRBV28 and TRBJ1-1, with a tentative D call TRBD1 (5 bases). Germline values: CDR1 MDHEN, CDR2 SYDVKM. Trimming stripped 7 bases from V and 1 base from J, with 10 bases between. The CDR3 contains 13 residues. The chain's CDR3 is CASNRQRNTEAFF. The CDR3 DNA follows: TGTGCCAGCAATCGACAGCGGAACACTGAAGCTTTCTTT.

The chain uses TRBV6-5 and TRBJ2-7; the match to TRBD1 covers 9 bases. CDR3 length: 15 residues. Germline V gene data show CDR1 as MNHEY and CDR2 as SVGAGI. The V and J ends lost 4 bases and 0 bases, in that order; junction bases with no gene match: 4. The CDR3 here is CASSFRDRDSYEQYF. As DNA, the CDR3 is TGTGCCAGCAGTTTTCGGGACAGGGACTCCTACGAGCAGTACTTC.

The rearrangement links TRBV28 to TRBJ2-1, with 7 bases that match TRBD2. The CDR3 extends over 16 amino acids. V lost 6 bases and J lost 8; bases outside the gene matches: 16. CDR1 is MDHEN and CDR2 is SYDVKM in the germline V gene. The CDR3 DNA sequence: TGTGCCAGCAGACTCCGTTGGCAGGCCCGGGGGGATGAGCAGTTCTTC. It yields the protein CASRLRWQARGDEQFF.

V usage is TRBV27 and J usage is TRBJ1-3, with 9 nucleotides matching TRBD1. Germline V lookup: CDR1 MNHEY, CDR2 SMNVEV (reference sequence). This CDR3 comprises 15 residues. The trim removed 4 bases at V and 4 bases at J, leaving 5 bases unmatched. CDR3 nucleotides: TGTGCCAGCAGTTCCCGACAGGGGGGAGGAAACACCATATATTTT. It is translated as CASSSRQGGGNTIYF.

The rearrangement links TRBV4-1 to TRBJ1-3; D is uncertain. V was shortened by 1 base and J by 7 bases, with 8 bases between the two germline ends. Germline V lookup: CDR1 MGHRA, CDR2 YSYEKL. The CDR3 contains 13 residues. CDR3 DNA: TGCGCCAGCAGCCAAGGCAATCTTAACACCATATATTTT. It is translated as CASSQGNLNTIYF.

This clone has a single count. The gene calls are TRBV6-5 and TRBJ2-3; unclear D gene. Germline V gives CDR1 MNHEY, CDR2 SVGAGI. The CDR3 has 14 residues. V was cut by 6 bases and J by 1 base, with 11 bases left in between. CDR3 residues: CASSLIFGTDTQYF. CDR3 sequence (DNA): TGTGCCAGCAGCCTAATTTTCGGCACAGATACGCAGTATTTT.

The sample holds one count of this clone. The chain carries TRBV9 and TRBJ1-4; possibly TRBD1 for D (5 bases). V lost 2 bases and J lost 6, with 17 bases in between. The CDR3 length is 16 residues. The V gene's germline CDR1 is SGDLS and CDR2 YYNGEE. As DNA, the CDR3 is TGTGCCAGCAGCGTTGCTGTAGGGGCACACGATGAAAAACTGTTTTTT. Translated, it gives CASSVAVGAHDEKLFF.

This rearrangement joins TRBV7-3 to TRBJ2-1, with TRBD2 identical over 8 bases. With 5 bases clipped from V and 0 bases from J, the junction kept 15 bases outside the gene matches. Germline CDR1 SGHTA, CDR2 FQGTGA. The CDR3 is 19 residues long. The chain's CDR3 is CASSPRSRGEPSSYNEQFF. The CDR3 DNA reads TGTGCCAGCAGCCCCCGGTCGCGGGGGGAACCGAGCTCCTACAATGAGCAGTTCTTC. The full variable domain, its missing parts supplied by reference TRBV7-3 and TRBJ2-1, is GAGVSQTPSNKVTEKGKYVELRCDPISGHTALYWYRQSLGQGPEFLIYFQGTGAADDSGLPNDRFFAVRPEGSVSTLKIQRTERGDSAVYLCASSPRSRGEPSSYNEQFFGPGTRLTVL.

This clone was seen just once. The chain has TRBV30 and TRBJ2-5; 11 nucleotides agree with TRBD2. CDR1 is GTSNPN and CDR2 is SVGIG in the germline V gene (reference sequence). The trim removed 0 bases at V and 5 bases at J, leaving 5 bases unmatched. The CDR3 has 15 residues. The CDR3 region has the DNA TGTGCCTGGAGTGTACTAGCGGGAGCCTTGGAGACCCAGTACTTC. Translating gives CAWSVLAGALETQYF.

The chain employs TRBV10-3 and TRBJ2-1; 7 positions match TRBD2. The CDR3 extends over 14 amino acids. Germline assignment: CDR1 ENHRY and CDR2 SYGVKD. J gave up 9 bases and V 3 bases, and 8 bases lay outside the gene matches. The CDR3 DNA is TGTGCCATCAGTGAACGACTAGCCTTGGGTGAGCAGTTCTTC. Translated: CAISERLALGEQFF.

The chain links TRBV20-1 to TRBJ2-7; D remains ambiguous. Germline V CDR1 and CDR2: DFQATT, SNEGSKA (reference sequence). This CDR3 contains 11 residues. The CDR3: CSVPRLGEQYF. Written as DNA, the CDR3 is TGCAGCGTACCCCGTTTGGGCGAGCAGTACTTC.

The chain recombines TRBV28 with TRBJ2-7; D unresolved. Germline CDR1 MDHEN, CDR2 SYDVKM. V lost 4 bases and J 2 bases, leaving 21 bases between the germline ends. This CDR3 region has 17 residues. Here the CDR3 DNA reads TGTGCCAGCAGTTCGGTCTTTTGGCCTTCCCGCCCCTACGAGCAGTACTTC. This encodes CASSSVFWPSRPYEQYF.

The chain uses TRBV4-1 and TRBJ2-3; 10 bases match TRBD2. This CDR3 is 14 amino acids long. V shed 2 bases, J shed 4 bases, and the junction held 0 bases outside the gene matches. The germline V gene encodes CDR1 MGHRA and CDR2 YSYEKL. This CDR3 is CASSQLAGADTQYF. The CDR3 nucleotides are TGCGCCAGCAGCCAACTAGCGGGGGCAGATACGCAGTATTTT.

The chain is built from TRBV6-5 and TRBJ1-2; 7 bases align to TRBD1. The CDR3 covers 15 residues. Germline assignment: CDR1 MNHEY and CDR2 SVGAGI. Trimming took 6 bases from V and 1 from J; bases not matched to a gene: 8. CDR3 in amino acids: CASRQRQGDNYGYTF. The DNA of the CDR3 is TGTGCCAGCAGGCAAAGACAGGGTGATAACTATGGCTACACCTTC.

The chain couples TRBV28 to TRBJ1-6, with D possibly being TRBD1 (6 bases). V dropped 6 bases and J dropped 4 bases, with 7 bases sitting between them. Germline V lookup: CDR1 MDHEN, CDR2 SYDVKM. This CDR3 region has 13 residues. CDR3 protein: CASRDSYNSPLHF. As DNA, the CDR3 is TGTGCCAGCAGGGACAGTTATAATTCACCCCTCCACTTT.

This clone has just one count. Written as DNA, the CDR3 is TGTGCCAGCAGCCCACCGGGACTAGCGAACAACGAGCAGTACTTC. Its translation is CASSPPGLANNEQYF. This sequence joins TRBV6-6 and TRBJ2-7; 10 positions agree with TRBD2. Germline V gives CDR1 MNHNY, CDR2 SVGAGI (reference sequence). The CDR3 is made up of 15 amino acids. Germline trimming cut 6 bases from V and 5 bases from J; bases unmatched to any gene: 10.

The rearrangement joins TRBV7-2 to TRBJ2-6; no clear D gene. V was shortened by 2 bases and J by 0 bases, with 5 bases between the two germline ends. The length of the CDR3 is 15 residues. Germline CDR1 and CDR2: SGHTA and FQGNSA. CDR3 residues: CASSLRPSGANVLTF. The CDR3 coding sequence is TGTGCCAGCAGCTTACGACCCTCTGGGGCCAACGTCCTGACTTTC.

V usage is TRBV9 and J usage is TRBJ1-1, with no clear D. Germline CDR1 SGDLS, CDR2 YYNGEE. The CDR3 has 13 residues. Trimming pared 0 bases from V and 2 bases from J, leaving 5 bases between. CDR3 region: CASSVGSNTEAFF. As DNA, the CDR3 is TGTGCCAGCAGCGTAGGGAGTAACACTGAAGCTTTCTTT.

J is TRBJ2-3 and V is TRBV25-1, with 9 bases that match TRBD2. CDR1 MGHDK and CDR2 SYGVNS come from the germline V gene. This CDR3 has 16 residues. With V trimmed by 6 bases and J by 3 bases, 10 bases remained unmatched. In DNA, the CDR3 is TGTGCCAGCAGAACGGTAGCGGGAGAGTTTACAGATACGCAGTATTTT. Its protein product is CASRTVAGEFTDTQYF.

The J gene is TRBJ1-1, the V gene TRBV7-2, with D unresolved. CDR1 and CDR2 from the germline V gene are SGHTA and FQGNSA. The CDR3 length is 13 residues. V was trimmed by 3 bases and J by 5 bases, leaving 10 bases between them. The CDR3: CASSFWEGTEAFF. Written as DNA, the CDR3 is TGTGCCAGCAGCTTTTGGGAAGGGACTGAAGCTTTCTTT.

This CDR3 reads CASSASLNYGYTF. The CDR3 DNA reads TGTGCCAGCAGTGCAAGTCTCAACTATGGCTACACCTTC. The V and J genes are TRBV2 and TRBJ1-2, with no clear D. The germline V gene encodes CDR1 SNHLY and CDR2 FYNNEI. This CDR3 has 13 amino acids. Trimming took off 4 bases at V and 2 bases at J, with 8 bases between the two ends.

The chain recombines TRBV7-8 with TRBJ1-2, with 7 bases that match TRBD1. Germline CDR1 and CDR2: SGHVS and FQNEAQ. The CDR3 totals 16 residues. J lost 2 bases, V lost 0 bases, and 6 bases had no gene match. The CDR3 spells CASSLARDSLNYGYTF. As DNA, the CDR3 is TGTGCCAGCAGCTTAGCCAGGGACAGCCTGAACTATGGCTACACCTTC.

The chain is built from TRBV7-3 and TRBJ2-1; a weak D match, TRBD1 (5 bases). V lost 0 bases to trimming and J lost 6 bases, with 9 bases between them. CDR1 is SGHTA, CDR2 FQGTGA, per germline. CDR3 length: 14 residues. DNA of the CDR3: TGTGCCAGCAGCTTAACGCAGGGCAGCAATGAGCAGTTCTTC. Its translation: CASSLTQGSNEQFF.

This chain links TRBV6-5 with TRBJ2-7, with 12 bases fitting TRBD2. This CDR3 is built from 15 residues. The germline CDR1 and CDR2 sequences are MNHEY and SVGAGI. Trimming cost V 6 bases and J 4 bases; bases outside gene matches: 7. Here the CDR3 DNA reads TGTGCCAGCAGCAAGACGACTAGCGGGGGTTACGAGCAGTACTTC. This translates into CASSKTTSGGYEQYF.

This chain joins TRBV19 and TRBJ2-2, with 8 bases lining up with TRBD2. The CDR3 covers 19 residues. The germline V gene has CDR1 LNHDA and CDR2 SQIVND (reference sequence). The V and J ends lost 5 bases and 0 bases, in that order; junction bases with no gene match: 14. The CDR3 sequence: CASSPRRSGSSPNTGELFF. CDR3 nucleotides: TGTGCCAGTAGTCCCCGCAGGAGCGGGAGTTCCCCGAACACCGGGGAGCTGTTTTTT.

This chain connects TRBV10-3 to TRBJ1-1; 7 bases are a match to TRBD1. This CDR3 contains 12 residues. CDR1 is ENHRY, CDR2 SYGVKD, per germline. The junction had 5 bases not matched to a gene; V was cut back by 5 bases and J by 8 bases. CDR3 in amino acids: CAISIPRGEAFF. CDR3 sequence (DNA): TGTGCCATCAGTATCCCCAGGGGGGAAGCTTTCTTT.

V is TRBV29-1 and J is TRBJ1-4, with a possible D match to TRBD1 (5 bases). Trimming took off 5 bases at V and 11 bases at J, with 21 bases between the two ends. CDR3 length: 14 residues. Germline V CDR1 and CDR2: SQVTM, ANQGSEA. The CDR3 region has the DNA TGCAGCGTTTCACTTCTGGTAGGGGATGGGAAACTGTTTTTT. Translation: CSVSLLVGDGKLFF. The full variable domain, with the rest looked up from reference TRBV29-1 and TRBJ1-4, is SAVISQKPSRDICQRGTSLTIQCQVDSQVTMMFWYRQQPGQSLTLIATANQGSEATYESGFVIDKFPISRPNLTFSTLTVSNMSPEDSSIYLCSVSLLVGDGKLFFGSGTQLSVL.

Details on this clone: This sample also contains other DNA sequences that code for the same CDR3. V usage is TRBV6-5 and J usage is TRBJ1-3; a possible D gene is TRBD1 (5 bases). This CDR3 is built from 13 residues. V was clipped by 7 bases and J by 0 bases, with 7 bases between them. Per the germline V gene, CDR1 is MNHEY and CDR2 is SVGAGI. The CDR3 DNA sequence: TGTGCCAGCACAGGGAACTCTGGAAACACCATATATTTT. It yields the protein CASTGNSGNTIYF.

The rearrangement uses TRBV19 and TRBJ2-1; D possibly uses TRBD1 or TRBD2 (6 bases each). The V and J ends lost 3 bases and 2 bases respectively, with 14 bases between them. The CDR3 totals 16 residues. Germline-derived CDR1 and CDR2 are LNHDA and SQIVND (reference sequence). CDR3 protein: CASSIVGGMAYNEQFF. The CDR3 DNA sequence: TGTGCCAGTAGTATCGTAGGGGGGATGGCCTACAATGAGCAGTTCTTC.